This TCR beta chain was recorded in a study of T-cell reconstitution after alpha-beta-depleted transplantation in children. Whole-study findings and limits: Recipient T cells and thymic progenitors that survived were the source of the high TCRbeta diversity seen at day 60 in some patients.

Germline-derived CDR1 and CDR2 are SEHNR and FQNEAQ (reference sequence). Between the trimmed V and J ends, which lost 1 base and 6 bases, there was a span of 6 bases. This CDR3 is 12 amino acids long. Construction of the TCRbeta library involved unique molecular identifiers. TCRdb fed the PCR reads into MiXCR, producing one record per CDR3 protein. Among around 500,000 distinct CDR3 sequences listed, roughly 23% were seen once. This clonotype came up many times. The antigen is not known. This chain connects TRBV7-9 to TRBJ1-1; D uncertain. This clonotype was sampled from a boy under two years old who had a stem cell transplant for acute myeloid leukemia, so the T cells may come from the graft donor. The sample here was PBMCs, mostly from graft donor cells, taken 360 days after TCRalphabeta/CD19-depleted stem cell transplant. The CDR3 DNA reads TGTGCCAGCAGCTTAGAAGGTGCTGAAGCTTTCTTT. It codes for CASSLEGAEAFF. Full variable domain (missing parts from reference TRBV7-9 and TRBJ1-1): DTGVSQNPRHKITKRGQNVTFRCDPISEHNRLYWYRQTLGQGPEFLTYFQNEAQLEKSRLLSDRFSAERPKGSFSTLEIQRTEQGDSAMYLCASSLEGAEAFFGQGTRLTVV.